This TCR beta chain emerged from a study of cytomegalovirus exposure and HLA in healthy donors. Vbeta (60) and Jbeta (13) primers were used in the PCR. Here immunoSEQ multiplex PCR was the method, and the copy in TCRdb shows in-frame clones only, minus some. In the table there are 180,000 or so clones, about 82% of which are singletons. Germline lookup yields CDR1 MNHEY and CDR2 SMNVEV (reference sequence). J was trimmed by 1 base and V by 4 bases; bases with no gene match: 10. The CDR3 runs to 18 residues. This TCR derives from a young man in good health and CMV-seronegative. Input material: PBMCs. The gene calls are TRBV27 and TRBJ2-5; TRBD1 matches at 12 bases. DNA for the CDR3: TGTGCCAGCAGTTACCGGGACAGGGGGCCCCCAACCCAAGAGACCCAGTACTTC. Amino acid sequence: CASSYRDRGPPTQETQYF.